The 13 T cell receptor beta chains listed next were all sequenced from one sample in a study of identical twins. TCRdb fed the 5' RACE reads into MiXCR, producing one record per CDR3 protein. In the table there are some 570,000 distinct CDR3 sequences, around 20% of which are singletons. These data were also filed under a second study, of yellow fever vaccine responses in identical twins.

Specimen: CD4+ T cells sorted from blood. These receptors were collected from a woman aged 18-29 years in good health.

This clonotype has a handful of counts. V is TRBV6-1 and J is TRBJ1-2, with D perhaps matching TRBD1 (6 bases). V lost 6 bases, J lost 4 bases, and 15 bases lay in between. The CDR3 runs 14 residues. In germline, CDR1 is MNHNS, CDR2 SASEGT. CDR3 loop: CASRDLGQPYGYTF. The CDR3 region has the DNA TGTGCCAGCAGGGACCTCGGACAGCCCTATGGCTACACCTTC.

This clonotype was picked up a small number of times. The chain is built from TRBV20-1 and TRBJ1-2; D is perhaps TRBD1 (5 bases). CDR3 length: 16 residues. CDR1 is DFQATT, CDR2 SNEGSKA, per germline (reference sequence). V was clipped by 0 bases and J by 2 bases, with 16 bases between them. The CDR3 protein is CSARDMARGSNYGYTF. CDR3 DNA sequence: TGCAGTGCTAGAGATATGGCTCGGGGCAGCAACTATGGCTACACCTTC.

CDR3 loop: CASSPRGPTGELFF. The CDR3 coding sequence is TGTGCCAGCAGTCCCAGAGGGCCGACCGGGGAGCTGTTTTTT. V is TRBV12-3 or TRBV12-4 and J is TRBJ2-2, with D perhaps matching TRBD2 (5 bases). This CDR3 has 14 residues. The V end was cut by 5 bases, the J end by 5 bases, with 12 bases between.

V is TRBV12-3 or TRBV12-4 and J is TRBJ1-2, with TRBD1 identical over 7 bases. There are 15 residues in the CDR3. Trimming removed 7 bases from V and 3 bases from J; junction bases left unmatched: 11. For the CDR3, the DNA is TGTGCCAGCACCCCACGGGTCGGGACAGACTATGGCTACACCTTC. Its translation: CASTPRVGTDYGYTF.

The chain combines TRBV5-1 with TRBJ1-1; 7 positions agree with TRBD1. Unmatched junction bases numbered 4, after V lost 4 bases and J lost 7 bases. Germline assignment: CDR1 SGHRS and CDR2 YFSETQ. This CDR3 region has 12 residues. CDR3 region: CASSQDRVEAFF. In nucleotides, the CDR3 is TGCGCCAGCAGCCAAGACAGGGTTGAAGCTTTCTTT.

The J gene is TRBJ2-1, the V gene TRBV20-1, with 9 bases matching TRBD2. The length of the CDR3 is 14 residues. The V segment lost 6 bases and the J segment 4 bases; nucleotides outside the gene matches: 7. CDR1 and CDR2 (germline): DFQATT, SNEGSKA (reference sequence). The CDR3 protein is CSAISGGNYNEQFF. As DNA, the CDR3 is TGCAGTGCCATTAGCGGGGGAAATTACAATGAGCAGTTCTTC.

The table lists this clonotype with a few counts. The chain employs TRBV7-2 and TRBJ2-2; unclear D gene. There are 15 residues in the CDR3. Per germline, CDR1 SGHTA and CDR2 FQGNSA. V dropped 0 bases and J dropped 6 bases, with 11 bases sitting between them. DNA for the CDR3: TGTGCCAGCAGCTTAGCGATGGGATTCGCCGGGGAGCTGTTTTTT. As protein: CASSLAMGFAGELFF.

The CDR3 reads CAISVVSGRGNEQFF. In nucleotides, the CDR3 is TGTGCCATCAGTGTTGTTAGCGGGAGGGGCAATGAGCAGTTCTTC. The J gene is TRBJ2-1, the V gene TRBV10-3, with 11 bases aligning to TRBD2. The trim removed 4 bases at V and 6 bases at J, leaving 5 bases unmatched. Germline V gene data show CDR1 as ENHRY and CDR2 as SYGVKD. The CDR3 runs 15 residues.

The V and J genes are TRBV18 and TRBJ2-1; 10 bases fit TRBD2. The ends lost 3 bases at V and 5 bases at J; junction bases unmatched: 4. The CDR3 has 15 amino acids. CDR1 and CDR2 from the germline V gene are KGHSH and LQKENI. CDR3 DNA sequence: TGTGCCAGCTCACCTAGCGGGGGGTCCCACAATGAGCAGTTCTTC. Its protein product is CASSPSGGSHNEQFF.

This clonotype has only a few counts. The gene calls are TRBV7-3 and TRBJ2-2; TRBD2 aligns across 13 bases. V gave up 5 bases and J gave up 5 bases; unmatched junction bases: 11. CDR3 size: 18 residues. Germline V lookup: CDR1 SGHTA, CDR2 FQGTGA. CDR3 bases: TGTGCCAGCAGCCCCGGGACTAGCGGGGCCCAATTGACCGGGGAGCTGTTTTTT. Its translation: CASSPGTSGAQLTGELFF.

CDR3 DNA sequence: TGCGCCAGCAGCTTGGGGAGGCCGAACACTGAAGCTTTCTTT. This encodes CASSLGRPNTEAFF. This chain uses TRBV5-1 with TRBJ1-1; no reliable D call. CDR3 length equals 14 residues. The germline gives CDR1 SGHRS, CDR2 YFSETQ. V lost 0 bases and J lost 1, with 7 bases in between.

The V gene is TRBV10-3, the J gene TRBJ1-6; D unclear. The CDR3 contains 13 residues. CDR1 and CDR2 (germline): ENHRY, SYGVKD. Trimming pared 7 bases from V and 7 bases from J, leaving 11 bases between. CDR3 nucleotides: TGTGCCATCACCGGGAGCGGAAATTCACCCCTCCACTTT. Amino acid sequence: CAITGSGNSPLHF.

V is TRBV7-9 and J is TRBJ2-7; the match to TRBD1 covers 8 bases. This CDR3 comprises 14 residues. V dropped 8 bases and J dropped 4; count of bases not matched to a gene: 10. From germline, CDR1 is SEHNR and CDR2 FQNEAQ (reference sequence). Written as DNA, the CDR3 is TGTGCCAGCGAGACCGGGACAGGATATTACGAGCAGTACTTC. This encodes CASETGTGYYEQYF.